The clone carrying this TCR beta chain came up once. This sample was taken from a study of blood T cell repertoires in COVID-19. Study at large: COVID-19 samples from acute and convalescent phases originated in the United States, Italy and Spain. Sources were T cells, B-cell-depleted T cells, or PBMCs; the material itself was cDNA or gDNA.

How the authors handled the data: Reference gene primer amplification gave nucleated cell count estimates. Method: immunoSEQ multiplex PCR; TCRdb's copy keeps in-frame clones and lacks some. The V and J calls and clone size are taken from that table; D and trimming were inferred from the DNA. The sample shows fewer than 150,000 clones, 85% of them seen only once. Germline assignment: CDR1 SEHNR and CDR2 FQNEAQ (reference sequence). This CDR3 spans 13 amino acids. V lost 5 bases to trimming and J lost 11 bases, with 15 bases between them. Specimen: peripheral blood. The J gene is TRBJ1-4, the V gene TRBV7-9; D perhaps matches TRBD1 (5 bases). The source of this sequence is a human donor in a cohort sampled during active COVID-19. CDR3 nucleotides: TGTGCCAGCAGCCCCCCGGGGGGGGAGAAACTGTTTTTT. It is translated as CASSPPGGEKLFF. Variable domain in full (rest from reference TRBV7-9 and TRBJ1-4): DTGVSQNPRHKITKRGQNVTFRCDPISEHNRLYWYRQTLGQGPEFLTYFQNEAQLEKSRLLSDRFSAERPKGSFSTLEIQRTEQGDSAMYLCASSPPGGEKLFFGSGTQLSVL.